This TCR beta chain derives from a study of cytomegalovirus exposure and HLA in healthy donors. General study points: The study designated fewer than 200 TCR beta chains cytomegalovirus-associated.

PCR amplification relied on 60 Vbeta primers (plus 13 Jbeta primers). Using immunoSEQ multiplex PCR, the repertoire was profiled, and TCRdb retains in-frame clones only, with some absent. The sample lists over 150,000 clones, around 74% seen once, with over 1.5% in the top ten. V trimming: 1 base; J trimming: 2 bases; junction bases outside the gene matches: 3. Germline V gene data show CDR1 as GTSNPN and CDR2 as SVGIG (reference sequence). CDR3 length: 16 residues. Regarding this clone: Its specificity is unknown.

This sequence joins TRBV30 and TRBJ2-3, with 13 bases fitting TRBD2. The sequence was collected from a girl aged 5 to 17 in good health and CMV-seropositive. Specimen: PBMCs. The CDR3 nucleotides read TGTGCCTGGAGTGGGACTAGCGGGAGTCCCACAGATACGCAGTATTTT. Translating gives CAWSGTSGSPTDTQYF.